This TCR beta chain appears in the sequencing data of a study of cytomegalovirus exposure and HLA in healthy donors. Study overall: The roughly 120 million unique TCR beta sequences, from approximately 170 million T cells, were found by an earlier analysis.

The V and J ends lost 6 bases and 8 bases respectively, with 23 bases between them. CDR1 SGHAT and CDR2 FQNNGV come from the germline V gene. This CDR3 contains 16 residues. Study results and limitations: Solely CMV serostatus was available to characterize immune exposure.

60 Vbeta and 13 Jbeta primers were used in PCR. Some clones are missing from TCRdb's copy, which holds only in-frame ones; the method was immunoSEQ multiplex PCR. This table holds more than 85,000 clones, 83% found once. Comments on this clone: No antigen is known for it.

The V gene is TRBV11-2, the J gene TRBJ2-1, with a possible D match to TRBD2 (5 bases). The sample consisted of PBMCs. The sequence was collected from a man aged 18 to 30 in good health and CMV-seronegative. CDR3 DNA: TGTGCCAGCAGGCCACCTTTCCGGGGTGGGTTCCATGAGCAGTTCTTC. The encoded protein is CASRPPFRGGFHEQFF.